This entry describes one T cell receptor beta chain. The junction departs from germline at one end; a sequencing error may be responsible. The data stem from a study of blood T cell repertoires in COVID-19. Study details: In each case, the material was cDNA or gDNA derived from T cells, B-cell-depleted T cells, or PBMCs.

Some clones are missing from TCRdb's copy, which holds only in-frame ones; the method was immunoSEQ multiplex PCR. The sample holds 150,000 or so clones, 65% to 90% seen once. Germline V gene lookup returns CDR1 KGHSH and CDR2 LQKENI. This CDR3 is 17 amino acids long. This clonotype originated in a woman aged 55-69 years with COVID-19, enrolled during active disease. The V gene is TRBV18, the J gene TRBJ2-1; 7 bases match TRBD2. The material sequenced was peripheral blood. CDR3 amino acids: CASSPPPAGVGGNEQFF. The CDR3 nucleotides read TGTGCCAGCTCCCCACCACCTGCGGGAGTGGGCGGCAATGAGCAGTTCTTC. Variable domain in full (rest from reference TRBV18 and TRBJ2-1): NAGVMQNPRHLVRRRGQEARLRCSPMKGHSHVYWYRQLPEEGLKFMVYLQKENIIDESGMPKERFSAEFPKEGPSILRIQQVVRGDSAAYFCASSPPPAGVGGNEQFFGPGTRLTVL.